This T cell receptor (beta chain) is drawn from a study of blood T cells in healthy people across ages. Study-wide results and caveats: From one million sequenced T cells, diversity estimates were lower bounds.

Trimming shortened V by 5 bases and J by 10 bases, and 16 bases separated the two germline ends. CDR3 length: 13 residues. CDR1 is MNHEY, CDR2 SMNVEV, per germline (reference sequence). Worth noting for this clonotype: The antigen remains undetermined.

Then a second PCR, running roughly 7 to 11 cycles, was carried out with a sample-barcoded 5' primer and a J-beta primer mix. TCRdb ran MiXCR on the 5' RACE reads and lists one entry per CDR3 protein. The sample lists approximately 850,000 distinct CDR3 sequences, roughly 44% seen once, with roughly 19% in the top ten. Healthy Caucasian individuals from Russia aged roughly 6 to 95 were enrolled as donors. Each sample yielded at least 7 million isolated PBMCs. The chain combines TRBV27 with TRBJ2-3, with no clear D. The sequenced sample consisted of blood. The receptor was isolated from a man between 60 and 70 years old in good health. DNA for the CDR3: TGTGCCAGCAGTGGGTCTACTCAAGGATCGCAGTATTTT. It codes for CASSGSTQGSQYF.